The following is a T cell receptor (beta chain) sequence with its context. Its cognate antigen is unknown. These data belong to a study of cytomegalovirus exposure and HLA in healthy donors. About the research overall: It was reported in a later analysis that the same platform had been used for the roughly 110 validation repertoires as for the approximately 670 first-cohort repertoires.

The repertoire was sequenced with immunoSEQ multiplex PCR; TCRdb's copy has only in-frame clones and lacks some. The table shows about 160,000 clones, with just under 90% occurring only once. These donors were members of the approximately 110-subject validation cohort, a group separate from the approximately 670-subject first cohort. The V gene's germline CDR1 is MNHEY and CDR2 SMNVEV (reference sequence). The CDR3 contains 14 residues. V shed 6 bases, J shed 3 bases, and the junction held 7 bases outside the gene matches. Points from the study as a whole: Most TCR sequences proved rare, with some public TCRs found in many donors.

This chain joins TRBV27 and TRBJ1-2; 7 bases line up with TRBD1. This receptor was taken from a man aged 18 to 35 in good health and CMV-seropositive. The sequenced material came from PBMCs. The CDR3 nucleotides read TGTGCCAGCAGCATGGCCCAGGGGGACTATGGCTACACCTTC. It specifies CASSMAQGDYGYTF.